This TCR beta chain was sequenced in a study of OX40 agonist ivuxolimab in advanced cancers. Study-wide results and caveats: Not determined was the antigen specificity of the expanded peripheral T cells.

The CDR3 covers 15 residues. CDR1 is SEHNR, CDR2 FQNEAQ, per germline (reference sequence). The germline V and J ends were trimmed by 2 bases and 4 bases, with 13 bases remaining between them. Libraries were prepared by immunoSEQ multiplex PCR; TCRdb keeps only in-frame clonotypes and omits some of them. The table records some 16,000 clones, 75% to 90% of them present only once. A remark on this clone: Its specificity is not known.

The sample consisted of CD4+ or CD8+ T cells sorted from blood, taken in a trial of the OX40 agonist ivuxolimab. The chain is built from TRBV7-9 and TRBJ2-3, with D tentatively TRBD2 (7 bases). The sequence was obtained from an adult with an advanced solid tumor such as melanoma, head and neck, liver or kidney cancer. The CDR3 is CASSLWGGVADTQYF. The CDR3 DNA follows: TGTGCCAGCAGCTTATGGGGGGGCGTGGCAGATACGCAGTATTTT.